This T cell receptor beta chain was recorded in a study of CXCR3-negative and CXCR3-positive naive CD8 T cells (dated by TCRdb to between 2019 and 2020). Regarding the study in general: In total, 130 million to 150 million TRB reads were obtained, which works out to roughly 1.5 +/- 0.3 million reads per library. Data from around 11 donors, pooled across two independent experiments, went into the diversity and physicochemical repertoire analyses. Naive subsets from 5 or 6 donors and memory cells from 3 donors were included in the TRBV-TRBJ cluster analysis. What the research found in general, with its limitations: TRB CDR3s from CXCR3-positive naive cells showed higher hydrophobicity (lower Kidera factor 4), lower energy, and higher strength and volume indices than CXCR3-negative naive cells. Naive CXCR3-negative and CXCR3-positive cells from the same donor showed similar TRBV-TRBJ usage, whereas memory cells showed distinct patterns. Because surface CD5, which is linked to self-reactivity in mice, was comparable between the naive subsets, TCR interaction strength was also inferred from TRB CDR3 physicochemical properties. Freshly isolated PBMCs were used for most assays because CXCR3 expression partially decreased after cryopreservation. Comparably high repertoire diversity was found in both naive subsets, whereas much lower repertoire diversity was found in memory CD8+ T cells.

The CDR3 holds 15 amino acids from the cysteine to the phenylalanine. No DNA is given. Looking up the germline V gene yields CDR1 MDHEN and CDR2 SYDVKM. The run used a NextSeq 550. The Human TCR Profiling Kit (MiLaboratory) was used to prepare UMI-labeled 5' RACE TRB cDNA libraries. cDNA synthesis used the entire amount of extracted RNA, and PCR amplification then used the entire amount of cDNA produced. Libraries were prepared in parallel with an identical number of PCR cycles. For the original study's pipeline: About 50,000 +/- 9,200 unique UMI-labeled TRB cDNA molecules per library were extracted with MIGEC and MiXCR, with at least two reads per UMI required. On average, each library contained approximately 40,000 +/- 10,000 functional in-frame TRB CDR3 nucleotide clonotypes without stop codons. After downsampling to 5000 UMI-labeled TRB molecules per sample, diversity metrics such as normalized Shannon-Wiener and Chao1 were calculated in VDJtools. VDJtools computed clonotype-size-weighted physicochemical properties of the central five CDR3 residues: interaction energy, strength, volume and Kidera factor 4. Through TCRdb reprocessing, the reads give one entry per CDR3 protein sequence; DNA is omitted. The V and J calls here are based on TCRdb, not the publication. The sample table includes roughly 130,000 distinct CDR3 sequences. Clones ranked in the top ten supply about 0.62% of the sample.

Each CD8+ T cell subset was flow-sorted in triplicate, with roughly 310,000 cells per subset placed directly into RLT lysis buffer. To keep memory contaminants out, a stringent definition of naive CD8+ T cells was applied: CD45RO-CCR7+CD27+CD95-. Using standard density gradient centrifugation, peripheral blood mononuclear cells were isolated from buffy coats. Naive CXCR3-negative and CXCR3-positive CD8+ T cells were flow-sorted on a FACSAria III. Total RNA was extracted from sorted cells using an RNeasy Mini Kit. Points on this clonotype: There is no known antigen for this receptor.

This sequence uses TRBV28 and TRBJ2-5; absent DNA, TCRdb's TRBD1 call cannot be checked. Source material: naive CXCR3+ CD8+ T cells from blood. Explained via the paper, the cell subset or site label denotes: CD45RO-CCR7+CD27+CD95- naive CD8+ T cells expressing CXCR3 (TNR3+). This receptor was obtained from a human donor in good health. Some clones in this sample may be carry-over from other donors' samples. The CDR3 reads as follows: CASSYGLGRGETQYF.